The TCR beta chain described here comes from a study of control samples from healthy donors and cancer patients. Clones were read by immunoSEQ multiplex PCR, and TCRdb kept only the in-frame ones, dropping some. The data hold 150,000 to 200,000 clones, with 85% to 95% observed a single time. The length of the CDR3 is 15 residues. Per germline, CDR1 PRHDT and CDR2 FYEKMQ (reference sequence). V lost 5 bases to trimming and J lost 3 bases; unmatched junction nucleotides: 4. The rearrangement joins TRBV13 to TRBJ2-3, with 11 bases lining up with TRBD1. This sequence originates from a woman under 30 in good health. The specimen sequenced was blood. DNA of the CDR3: TGTGCCAGCAGCAAAAGGGACAGGGGGACAGATACGCAGTATTTT. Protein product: CASSKRDRGTDTQYF.